Listed here are 32 T cell receptor beta chains from one sample, sequenced in a study of CDR3 diversity in severe acne. In TCRdb, the PCR reads were re-called with MiXCR into one record per CDR3 protein. This sample has 65,000 to 95,000 distinct CDR3 sequences, with 45% to 60% found just once. Sequencing input: blood. These receptors originate from a male donor in good health, without acne.

This clonotype was counted at least ten times. The V gene is TRBV5-8, the J gene TRBJ2-5; maybe TRBD1 (6 bases). Germline lookup yields CDR1 SGHTS and CDR2 YDEGEE. CDR3 length equals 14 residues. The ends were cut back, 4 bases at V and 1 base at J, with 11 bases in the middle. CDR3 in amino acids: CASSVDRFQETQYF. Here the CDR3 DNA reads TGTGCCAGCAGCGTTGACAGGTTCCAAGAGACCCAGTACTTC.

J is TRBJ1-2 and V is TRBV20-1; tentative D call: TRBD1 (5 bases). Germline V lookup: CDR1 DFQATT, CDR2 SNEGSKA (reference sequence). This CDR3 comprises 14 residues. Trimming stripped 2 bases from V and 5 bases from J, with 15 bases between. CDR3 bases: TGCAGTGCTAGATCTCCGGGGGTGGATTATGGCTACACCTTC. Translation gives CSARSPGVDYGYTF.

The chain links TRBV29-1 to TRBJ1-5; TRBD1 aligns across 7 bases. V trimming: 5 bases; J trimming: 6 bases; junction bases outside the gene matches: 7. This CDR3 is built from 13 residues. Germline-derived CDR1 and CDR2 are SQVTM and ANQGSEA. CDR3 in amino acids: CSVSQGKGQPQHF. Here the CDR3 DNA reads TGCAGCGTTTCACAGGGGAAAGGTCAGCCCCAGCATTTT.

The chain is built from TRBV6-1 and TRBJ2-7; 7 nucleotides match TRBD1. The CDR3 totals 14 residues. Trimming cost V 5 bases and J 3 bases; bases outside gene matches: 7. Germline CDR1 and CDR2: MNHNS and SASEGT. CDR3 DNA sequence: TGTGCCAGCAGTTACAGGGGTTTCGACTACGAGCAGTACTTC. Translated: CASSYRGFDYEQYF.

This rearrangement joins TRBV29-1 to TRBJ1-2; 8 bases are a match to TRBD1. This CDR3 is 11 amino acids long. Germline loops: CDR1 SQVTM, CDR2 ANQGSEA. The V gene end was trimmed by 7 bases and the J gene end by 8 bases; junction bases not matched to a gene: 6. The DNA of the CDR3 is TGCAGCGGGGGGACAGGTGGCGGCTACACCTTC. Amino acids: CSGGTGGGYTF.

The chain employs TRBV7-9 and TRBJ2-2; D uncertain. Germline assignment: CDR1 SEHNR and CDR2 FQNEAQ (reference sequence). V lost 6 bases and J 3 bases, leaving 11 bases between the germline ends. There are 14 residues in the CDR3. CDR3 DNA: TGTGCCAGCAGTGAATCAGCCGACACCGGGGAGCTGTTTTTT. It yields the protein CASSESADTGELFF.

This clonotype was seen many times. This rearrangement joins TRBV12-3 or TRBV12-4 to TRBJ1-1, with 7 bases lining up with TRBD1. V shed 6 bases and J 4 bases; nucleotides not matched to a gene: 5. There are 13 residues in the CDR3. This CDR3 reads CASRNAGGTEAFF. In nucleotides, the CDR3 is TGTGCCAGCAGGAACGCAGGGGGCACTGAAGCTTTCTTT.

This clonotype was detected only a few times. The genes are TRBV29-1 and TRBJ1-2, with 7 bases that match TRBD1. Germline V gene lookup returns CDR1 SQVTM and CDR2 ANQGSEA. This CDR3 comprises 13 residues. After removal of 7 bases from V and 0 bases from J, the junction contained 5 bases not matched to a gene. DNA of the CDR3: TGCAGCGCCGGGACAGCAGCTAACTATGGCTACACCTTC. This encodes CSAGTAANYGYTF.

This clonotype was recorded many times. The chain links TRBV5-6 to TRBJ1-5; no clear D gene. The V gene's germline CDR1 is SGHDT and CDR2 YYEEEE. V lost 0 bases and J lost 4, with 11 bases in between. The CDR3 extends over 15 amino acids. The CDR3: CASSLAGFQNQPQHF. CDR3 nucleotides: TGTGCCAGCAGCTTGGCGGGCTTCCAAAATCAGCCCCAGCATTTT.

The V call is TRBV6-5, the J call TRBJ2-3, with TRBD2 identical over 14 bases. J was trimmed by 2 bases and V by 6 bases; bases with no gene match: 4. CDR1 MNHEY and CDR2 SVGAGI come from the germline V gene. CDR3 length: 16 amino acids. CDR3 sequence reads: CASSRTSGGNTDTQYF. CDR3 in DNA: TGTGCCAGCAGCCGGACTAGCGGGGGGAACACAGATACGCAGTATTTT.

The chain carries TRBV20-1 and TRBJ1-4; D is unresolved. V was pared by 0 bases and J by 8 bases, with 7 bases between. The CDR3 is 12 residues long. Germline V gene data show CDR1 as DFQATT and CDR2 as SNEGSKA (reference sequence). Here the CDR3 reads CSARDRYEKLFF. In DNA form, the CDR3 reads TGCAGTGCTAGAGACAGGTACGAAAAACTGTTTTTT.

This clonotype was found many times. The rearrangement links TRBV6-2 or TRBV6-3 to TRBJ2-4; 8 bases line up with TRBD1. V lost 5 bases, J lost 1 base, and 16 bases stayed unmatched. The germline gives CDR1 MNHEY, CDR2 SVGEGT. The CDR3 sequence is 19 residues long. In nucleotides, the CDR3 is TGTGCCAGCAGTCCGTGGACAGGGACCTCCCTAGTGGCCAAAAACATTCAGTACTTC. Translated, it gives CASSPWTGTSLVAKNIQYF.

In this sample, this clonotype turned up a few times. One junction end disagrees with the germline gene, perhaps due to a read error. V and J are TRBV11-2 and TRBJ2-2; 8 nucleotides line up with TRBD2. Germline assignment: CDR1 SGHAT and CDR2 FQNNGV. CDR3 length: 16 residues. The CDR3 bases are TGTGCCAGCAGCTCATTTGCGGGAGGAGGGGCCGGGGAGCTGTTGTTT. Encoded protein: CASSSFAGGGAGELLF.

This clonotype has a count of ten or more. The chain combines TRBV20-1 with TRBJ2-3; 10 positions agree with TRBD2. Germline V CDR1 and CDR2: DFQATT, SNEGSKA (reference sequence). The CDR3 extends over 15 amino acids. Losses at the gene ends were 6 bases for V and 1 base for J; bases not matched to a gene: 7. CDR3 nucleotides: TGCAGTGCCCGCAAGCGGGGGGGGGGCACAGATACGCAGTATTTT. Protein product: CSARKRGGGTDTQYF.

V gene TRBV7-6 combines with J gene TRBJ1-1; D gene uncertain. This CDR3 comprises 15 residues. Trimming shortened V by 3 bases and J by 7 bases, and 18 bases separated the two germline ends. The germline gives CDR1 SGHVS, CDR2 FNYEAQ. The CDR3 here is CASSFPGGSGSEAFF. The DNA of the CDR3 is TGTGCCAGCAGCTTTCCAGGCGGCTCGGGTAGTGAAGCTTTCTTT.

This clonotype came up a few times. The genes are TRBV11-2 and TRBJ1-1; 7 bases align to TRBD1. Germline CDR1 reads SGHAT; CDR2 reads FQNNGV. The CDR3 runs to 15 residues. Trimming at V came to 7 bases and at J to 5 bases, leaving 13 bases not matched to a gene. The CDR3 nucleotides are TGTGCCAGCATCATTACGGAGGGGGCGGGAACTGAAGCTTTCTTT. It is translated as CASIITEGAGTEAFF.

The chain recombines TRBV3-1 with TRBJ1-2; the D is unclear. The CDR3 sequence is 14 residues long. Germline V gene sequence: CDR1 LGHDT, CDR2 YNNKEL (reference sequence). Trimming took 4 bases from V and 3 from J, leaving 12 bases between them. CDR3 residues: CASSPSAGYYGYTF. Written as DNA, the CDR3 is TGTGCCAGCAGCCCCAGTGCCGGATACTATGGCTACACCTTC.

Note on this clonotype: The DNA is left out, because the CDR3 cannot be placed on it with certainty; the CDR3 is given as TCRdb lists it. The chain couples TRBV18 to TRBJ2-1; the table gives TRBD1 as D, unverified against the DNA. The germline V gene has CDR1 KGHSH and CDR2 LQKENI. A total of 24 residues make up the CDR3, ends included. CDR3 residues: CASSPRHLCTSVPPTQGQAGEQFF.

V usage is TRBV19 and J usage is TRBJ2-1; 9 bases are a match to TRBD2. CDR1 LNHDA and CDR2 SQIVND come from the germline V gene (reference sequence). Trimming took 3 bases from V and 3 from J; bases not matched to a gene: 9. The CDR3 length is 17 residues. The CDR3 sequence: CASSIGSELAGYNEQFF. As DNA, the CDR3 is TGTGCCAGTAGTATCGGGTCAGAACTAGCGGGCTACAATGAGCAGTTCTTC.

This clonotype has a single count. This sequence joins TRBV25-1 and TRBJ1-5, with unresolved D. CDR3 size: 16 residues. Germline V gene sequence: CDR1 MGHDK, CDR2 SYGVNS. Trimming took 8 bases from V and 3 from J, leaving 20 bases between them. DNA of the CDR3: TGTGCCAGCTCACCACCGAGCAGCCTATACAATCAGCCCCAGCATTTT. Amino acid sequence: CASSPPSSLYNQPQHF.

The J gene is TRBJ1-1, the V gene TRBV7-6; 8 nucleotides agree with TRBD1. The CDR3 has 14 amino acids. The germline V gene encodes CDR1 SGHVS and CDR2 FNYEAQ. Trimming removed 1 base from V and 6 bases from J; junction bases left unmatched: 4. The CDR3 is CASSLEAGGSEAFF. The CDR3 DNA reads TGTGCCAGCAGCTTAGAGGCAGGGGGCTCTGAAGCTTTCTTT.

This clonotype has more than one count but fewer than ten. The chain combines TRBV7-9 with TRBJ2-5; 7 bases line up with TRBD2. The CDR3 totals 15 residues. CDR1 is SEHNR and CDR2 is FQNEAQ in the germline V gene (reference sequence). V lost 3 bases to trimming and J lost 1 base; unmatched junction nucleotides: 5. CDR3 coding DNA: TGTGCCAGCAGCTTCCCCTCGGGGGGCCAAGAGACCCAGTACTTC. Protein sequence: CASSFPSGGQETQYF.

Ten or more counts support this clonotype. The chain recombines TRBV30 with TRBJ1-6; possible D gene TRBD1, 6 bases. The germline gives CDR1 GTSNPN, CDR2 SVGIG (reference sequence). The V end was cut by 8 bases, the J end by 13 bases, with 18 bases between. CDR3 size: 12 residues. The DNA for the CDR3 is TGTGCCCGAAACCGGGACAACCAGCCCCTCCACTTT. Its protein is CARNRDNQPLHF.

This clonotype was found many times. The chain combines TRBV29-1 with TRBJ1-4, with a tentative D call TRBD1 (6 bases). Germline CDR1 is SQVTM and CDR2 is ANQGSEA. CDR3 size: 13 residues. V was shortened by 3 bases and J by 7 bases, with 12 bases between the two germline ends. The CDR3 protein is CSVDAQGSEKLFF. In nucleotides, the CDR3 is TGCAGCGTTGACGCACAGGGTAGTGAAAAACTGTTTTTT.

Remarks on this clonotype: A clone one base away is much larger, so this may be a read error. This chain connects TRBV29-1 to TRBJ1-2; the D is unclear. V was cut by 3 bases and J by 7 bases, with 15 bases left in between. The CDR3 is 13 amino acids. Germline CDR1 and CDR2: SQVTM and ANQGSEA. The CDR3 DNA is TGCAGCGTTGACGGCCAGCGGATTTTTGGCTACACCTTC. Translating gives CSVDGQRIFGYTF.

This clonotype was observed at least ten times. V is TRBV11-2 and J is TRBJ2-1, with 11 nucleotides matching TRBD2. Trimming removed 5 bases from V and 4 bases from J; junction bases left unmatched: 7. Germline CDR1 and CDR2: SGHAT and FQNNGV. The CDR3 extends over 16 amino acids. The CDR3 reads CASSQAGTSGYNEQFF. The CDR3 DNA sequence: TGTGCCAGCAGCCAAGCCGGGACTAGCGGATACAATGAGCAGTTCTTC. Filled out from reference TRBV11-2 and TRBJ2-1, the complete variable domain reads EAGVAQSPRYKIIEKRQSVAFWCNPISGHATLYWYQQILGQGPKLLIQFQNNGVVDDSQLPKDRFSAERLKGVDSTLKIQPAKLEDSAVYLCASSQAGTSGYNEQFFGPGTRLTVL.

In this sample, this clonotype turned up a few times. The chain joins TRBV4-2 to TRBJ2-1, with 8 bases aligning to TRBD1. The CDR3 totals 15 residues. CDR1 is LGHNA, CDR2 YNFKEQ, per germline. Losses at the gene ends were 5 bases for V and 5 bases for J; bases not matched to a gene: 8. CDR3 DNA: TGTGCCAGCAGCGACGGGACAGGCGTGGACAATGAGCAGTTCTTC. This translates into CASSDGTGVDNEQFF.

This clonotype was detected only a few times. One end of the junction varies from germline; a read error may be responsible. V usage is TRBV5-4 and J usage is TRBJ1-1, with a weak D call TRBD1 (6 bases). Germline V gene data show CDR1 as SGHNT and CDR2 as YYREEE (reference sequence). The length of the CDR3 is 12 residues. CDR3 sequence reads: CASSLADSEAFF. Written as DNA, the CDR3 is TGTGCCAGTAGCTTGGCGGACAGTGAAGCTTTCTTT.

This clonotype was detected only a few times. This chain joins TRBV19 and TRBJ2-5; D unclear. The V end lost 6 bases, the J end lost 3 bases, and 11 bases lay between the germline ends. Germline V gives CDR1 LNHDA, CDR2 SQIVND (reference sequence). This CDR3 contains 13 residues. The CDR3 nucleotides read TGTGCCAGTAGCGATCGACGGAAAGAGACCCAGTACTTC. It specifies CASSDRRKETQYF.

V gene TRBV7-8 combines with J gene TRBJ1-6, with a possible D match to TRBD1 (6 bases). The CDR3 is made up of 19 amino acids. V shed 5 bases and J shed 7 bases, with 27 bases lying between them. CDR1 SGHVS and CDR2 FQNEAQ come from the germline V gene. The CDR3 region has the DNA TGTGCCAGCAGCCCCCGACAGGCTTCTTCCGCGGCCAACAATTCACCCCTCCACTTT. Translation gives CASSPRQASSAANNSPLHF.

This clonotype was observed at least ten times. V usage is TRBV15 and J usage is TRBJ1-1; TRBD1 is a possible D gene (5 bases). Trimming removed 0 bases from V and 1 base from J, with 6 bases in between. This CDR3 contains 14 residues. The germline gives CDR1 LNHNV, CDR2 YYDKDF (reference sequence). CDR3 residues: CATSRDGGNTEAFF. CDR3 coding DNA: TGTGCCACCAGCAGAGATGGGGGGAACACTGAAGCTTTCTTT. The full variable domain, completed using reference TRBV15 and TRBJ1-1, is DAMVIQNPRYQVTQFGKPVTLSCSQTLNHNVMYWYQQKSSQAPKLLFHYYDKDFNNEADTPDNFQSRRPNTSFCFLDIRSPGLGDTAMYLCATSRDGGNTEAFFGQGTRLTVV.

The chain joins TRBV9 to TRBJ2-1; TRBD1 might be the D (6 bases). V lost 2 bases to trimming and J lost 0 bases, with 18 bases between them. The germline CDR1 and CDR2 sequences are SGDLS and YYNGEE. The CDR3 runs 18 residues. DNA for the CDR3: TGTGCCAGCAGCGTTGAAGATCCGACAGGAGACTCCTACAATGAGCAGTTCTTC. Residues: CASSVEDPTGDSYNEQFF.